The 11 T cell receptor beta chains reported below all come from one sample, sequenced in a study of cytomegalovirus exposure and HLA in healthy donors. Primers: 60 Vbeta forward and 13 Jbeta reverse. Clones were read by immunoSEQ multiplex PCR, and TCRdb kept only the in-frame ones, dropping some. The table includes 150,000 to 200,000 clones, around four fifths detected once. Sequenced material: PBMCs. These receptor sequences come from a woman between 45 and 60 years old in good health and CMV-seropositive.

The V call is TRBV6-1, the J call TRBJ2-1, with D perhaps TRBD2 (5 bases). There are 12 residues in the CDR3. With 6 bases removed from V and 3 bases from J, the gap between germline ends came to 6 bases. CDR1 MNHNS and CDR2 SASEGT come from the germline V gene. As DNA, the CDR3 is TGTGCCAGCAGCGGGAACTACAATGAGCAGTTCTTC. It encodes CASSGNYNEQFF.

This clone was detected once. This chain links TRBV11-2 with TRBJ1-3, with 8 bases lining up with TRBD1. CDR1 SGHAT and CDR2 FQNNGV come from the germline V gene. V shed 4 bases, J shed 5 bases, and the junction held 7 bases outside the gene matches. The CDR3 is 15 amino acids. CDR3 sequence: CASSYIGTGRNTIYF. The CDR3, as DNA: TGTGCCAGCAGCTATATCGGGACAGGACGAAACACCATATATTTT.

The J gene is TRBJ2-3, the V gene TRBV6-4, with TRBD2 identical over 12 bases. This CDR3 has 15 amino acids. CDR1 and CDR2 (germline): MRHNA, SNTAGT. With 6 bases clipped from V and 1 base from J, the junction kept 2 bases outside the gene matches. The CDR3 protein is CASSRTSGGTDTQYF. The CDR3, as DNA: TGTGCCAGCAGCCGGACTAGCGGGGGCACAGATACGCAGTATTTT.

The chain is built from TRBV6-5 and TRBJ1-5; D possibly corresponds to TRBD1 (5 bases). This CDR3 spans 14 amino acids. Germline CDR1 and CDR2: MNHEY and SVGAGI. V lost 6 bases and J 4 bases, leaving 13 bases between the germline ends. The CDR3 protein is CASSRSGTNQPQHF. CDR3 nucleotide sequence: TGTGCCAGCAGCCGAAGTGGGACTAATCAGCCCCAGCATTTT.

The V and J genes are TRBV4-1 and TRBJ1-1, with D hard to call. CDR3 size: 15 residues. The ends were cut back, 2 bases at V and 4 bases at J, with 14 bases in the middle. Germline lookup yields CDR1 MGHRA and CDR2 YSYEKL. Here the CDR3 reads CASSQSGLWGTEAFF. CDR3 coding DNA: TGCGCCAGCAGCCAATCTGGACTCTGGGGCACTGAAGCTTTCTTT.

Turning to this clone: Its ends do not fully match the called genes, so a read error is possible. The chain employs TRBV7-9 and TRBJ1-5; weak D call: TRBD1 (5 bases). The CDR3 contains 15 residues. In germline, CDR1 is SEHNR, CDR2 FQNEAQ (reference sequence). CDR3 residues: CSSSLFRDAPGAQHF. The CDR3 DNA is TGTTCCAGCAGCTTATTTCGGGACGCCCCGGGGGCCCAGCATTTT.

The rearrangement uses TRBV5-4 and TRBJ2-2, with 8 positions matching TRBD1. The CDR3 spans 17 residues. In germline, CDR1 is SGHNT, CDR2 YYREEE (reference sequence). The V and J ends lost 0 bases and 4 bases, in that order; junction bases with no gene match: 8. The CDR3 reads CASSLAKDRVTTGELFF. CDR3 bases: TGTGCCAGCAGCTTGGCCAAGGACAGGGTAACCACCGGGGAGCTGTTTTTT.

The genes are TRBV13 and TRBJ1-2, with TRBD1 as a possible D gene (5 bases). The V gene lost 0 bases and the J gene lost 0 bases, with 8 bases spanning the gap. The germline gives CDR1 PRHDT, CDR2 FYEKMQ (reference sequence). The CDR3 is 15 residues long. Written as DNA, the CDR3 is TGTGCCAGCAGCTTAGGCCGACAGACTAACTATGGCTACACCTTC. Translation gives CASSLGRQTNYGYTF. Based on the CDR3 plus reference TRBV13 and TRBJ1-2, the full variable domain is AAGVIQSPRHLIKEKRETATLKCYPIPRHDTVYWYQQGPGQDPQFLISFYEKMQSDKGSIPDRFSAQQFSDYHSELNMSSLELGDSALYFCASSLGRQTNYGYTFGSGTRLTVV.

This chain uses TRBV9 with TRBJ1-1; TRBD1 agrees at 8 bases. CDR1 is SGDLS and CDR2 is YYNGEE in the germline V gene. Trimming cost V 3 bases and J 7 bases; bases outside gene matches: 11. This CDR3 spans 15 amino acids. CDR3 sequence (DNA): TGTGCCAGCAGCGATGGGCCGGACAGGGTCGGTGAAGCTTTCTTT. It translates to CASSDGPDRVGEAFF.

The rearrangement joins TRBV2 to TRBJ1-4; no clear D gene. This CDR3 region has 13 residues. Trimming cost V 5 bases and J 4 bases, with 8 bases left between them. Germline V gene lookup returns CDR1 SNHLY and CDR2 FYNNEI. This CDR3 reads CASSLVNNEKLFF. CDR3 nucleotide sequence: TGTGCCAGCAGTTTAGTTAATAATGAAAAACTGTTTTTT.

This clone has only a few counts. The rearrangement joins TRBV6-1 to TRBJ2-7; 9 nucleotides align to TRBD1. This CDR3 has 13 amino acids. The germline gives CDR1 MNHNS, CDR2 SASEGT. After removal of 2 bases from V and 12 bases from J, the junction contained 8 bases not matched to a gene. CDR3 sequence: CASSEPAGQGTYF. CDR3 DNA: TGTGCCAGCAGTGAACCGGCAGGACAGGGGACGTACTTC.